This entry concerns a single T cell receptor beta chain. Its cognate antigen is unknown. This sample is drawn from a study of cytomegalovirus exposure and HLA in healthy donors. Vbeta (60) and Jbeta (13) primers were used in the PCR. In the original analysis: In a later analysis, 10 million to 11 million of 65 million to 90 million unique beta chains occurred in at least two donors. Repertoires were generated with immunoSEQ multiplex PCR, while TCRdb's copy carries only in-frame clones and drops some. The V and J calls and clone size are taken from that table; D and trimming were inferred from the DNA. The sample records roughly 93,000 clones, around 76% being singletons. Study-wide points: The dataset shows that most TCR sequences were rare, while some public TCRs occurred in many donors. Being productive about 87% or about 30% of the time was typical of most TCR beta V segments in an earlier analysis. The listing of 150 or so TCR beta chains classed them as cytomegalovirus-associated.

This receptor was obtained from a man in his thirties or forties in good health and CMV-seronegative. The source material was PBMCs.

The CDR3 DNA reads as TGTGCCAGCAGTGAATCCGACAGGCATGGCTACACCTTC. Translated: CASSESDRHGYTF. The rearrangement uses TRBV25-1 and TRBJ1-2, with a weak D call TRBD1 (6 bases). The germline gives CDR1 MGHDK, CDR2 SYGVNS. V was clipped by 1 base and J by 6 bases, with 9 bases between them. There are 13 residues in the CDR3.